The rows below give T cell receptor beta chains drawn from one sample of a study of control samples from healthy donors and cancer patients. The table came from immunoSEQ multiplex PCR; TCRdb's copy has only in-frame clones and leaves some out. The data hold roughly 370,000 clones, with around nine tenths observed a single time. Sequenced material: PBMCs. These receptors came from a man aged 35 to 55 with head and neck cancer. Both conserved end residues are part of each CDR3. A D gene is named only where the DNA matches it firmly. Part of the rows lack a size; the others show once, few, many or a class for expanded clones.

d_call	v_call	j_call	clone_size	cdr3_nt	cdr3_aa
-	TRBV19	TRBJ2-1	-	TGTGCCAGTAGTGACCGTCGTGGGTTCAGTGAGCAGTTCTTC	CASSDRRGFSEQFF
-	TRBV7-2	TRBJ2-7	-	TGTGCCAGCATCAACGAGGAAGGGACATTCTACGAGCAGTACTTC	CASINEEGTFYEQYF
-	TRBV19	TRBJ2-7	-	TGTGCCAGTAGTATGACAGACCCCTCCTACGAGCAGTACTTC	CASSMTDPSYEQYF
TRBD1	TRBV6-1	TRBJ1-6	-	TGTGCCAGCAGTGACCTCCGGGACAGGAATTCACCCCTCCACTTT	CASSDLRDRNSPLHF
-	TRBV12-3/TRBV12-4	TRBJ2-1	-	TGTGCCGGCAGGACGGGGGCTGACAATGAGCAGTTCTTC	CAGRTGADNEQFF
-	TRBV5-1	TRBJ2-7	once	TGCGCCAGCTACGCGGGGGCCATACCCGAGCAGTACTTC	CASYAGAIPEQYF
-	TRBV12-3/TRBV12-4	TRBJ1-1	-	TGTGCCAGCATCCTGACGGGGAACACTGAAGCTTTCTTT	CASILTGNTEAFF
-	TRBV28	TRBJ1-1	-	TGTGCCAGCAGCCAAATGGGGTCTGAGAACACTGAAGCTTTCTTT	CASSQMGSENTEAFF
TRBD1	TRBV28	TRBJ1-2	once	TGTGCCAGCAGTTCTCATCAGGGGGTCTATGGCTACACCTTC	CASSSHQGVYGYTF
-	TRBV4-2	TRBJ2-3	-	TGTGCCAGCAGCCCCACTGATCCGTGGCTCACAGATACGCAGTATTTT	CASSPTDPWLTDTQYF
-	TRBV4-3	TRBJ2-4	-	TGCGCCAGCAGCCAAGGTCCAGGGGCAGCCAAAAACATTCAGTACTTC	CASSQGPGAAKNIQYF
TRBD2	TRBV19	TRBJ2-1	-	TGTGCCAGTAGTCGAATCGGACTAGCGGTTAGCTCCTACAATGAGCAGTTCTTC	CASSRIGLAVSSYNEQFF
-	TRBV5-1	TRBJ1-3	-	TGCGCCAGCACACCAGGAGCTGGAAACACCATATATTTT	CASTPGAGNTIYF
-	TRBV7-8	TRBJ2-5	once	TGTGCCAGCAGCTTATCCCTCGGAGGCGATGAGGAGACCCAGTACTTC	CASSLSLGGDEETQYF
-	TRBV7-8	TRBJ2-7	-	TGTGCCAGCAGCCTCACTACAGGGAACTCCTACGAGCAGTACTTC	CASSLTTGNSYEQYF
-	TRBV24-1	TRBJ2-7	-	TGTGCCACCAGTGCGGGGCACGTACAGTACTTC	CATSAGHVQYF
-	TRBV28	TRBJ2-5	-	TGTGCCAGCAGTTTTATCGCTGGGGACCAAGAGACCCAGTACTTC	CASSFIAGDQETQYF